This T cell receptor (beta chain) emerged from a study of blood T cell repertoires in COVID-19. The overall study: The samples span acute and convalescent COVID-19 from the United States, Italy and Spain. The analysed material was cDNA or gDNA that came from T cells, B-cell-depleted T cells, or PBMCs.

CDR3 length equals 17 residues. Trimming at V came to 5 bases and at J to 5 bases, leaving 14 bases not matched to a gene. From germline, CDR1 is SGHTA and CDR2 FQGNSA. Study processing details: It was from reference gene primer amplification that nucleated cell counts were estimated. The method was immunoSEQ multiplex PCR; TCRdb's version includes in-frame clones alone and lacks a portion of them. V, J and clone size reflect that table, while D and trimming were determined from the DNA. The table lists 200,000 to 250,000 clones, about nine tenths of them singletons. The specimen sequenced was peripheral blood. The clonotype was recovered from a woman aged 60-75 years with acute or convalescent COVID-19. The chain combines TRBV7-2 with TRBJ2-7; 11 nucleotides line up with TRBD2. In nucleotides, the CDR3 is TGTGCCAGCAGCCTAGAATTTTCACTAGCGGGAGTGAACGAGCAGTACTTC. Protein product: CASSLEFSLAGVNEQYF.